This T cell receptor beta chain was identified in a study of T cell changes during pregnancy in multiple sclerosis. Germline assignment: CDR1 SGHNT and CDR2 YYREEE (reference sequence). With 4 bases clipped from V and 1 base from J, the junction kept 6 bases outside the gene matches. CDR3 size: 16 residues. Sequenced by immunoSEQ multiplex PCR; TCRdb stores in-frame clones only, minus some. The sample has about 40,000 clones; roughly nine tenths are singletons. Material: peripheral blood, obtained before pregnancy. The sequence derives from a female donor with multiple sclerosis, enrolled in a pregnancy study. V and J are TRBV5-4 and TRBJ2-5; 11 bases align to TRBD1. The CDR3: CASSEGQGVPQETQYF. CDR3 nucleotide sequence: TGTGCCAGCAGCGAGGGACAGGGGGTCCCCCAAGAGACCCAGTACTTC.